These 6 T cell receptor beta chains were all obtained from the same sample, sequenced in a study of blood T cell repertoires in COVID-19. Some clones are missing from TCRdb's copy, which holds only in-frame ones; the method was immunoSEQ multiplex PCR. The table shows under 250,000 clones, with approximately 85% occurring only once. Sequenced input: PBMCs or T cells enriched from blood (not recorded which). These receptors originate from a woman aged 45-59 years with acute COVID-19.

CDR3 in DNA: TGTGCCAGCAGCCAGCCGGGACAGGGGTCTGAAAAACTGTTTTTT. It encodes CASSQPGQGSEKLFF. The V gene is TRBV5-4, the J gene TRBJ1-4; 10 bases agree with TRBD1. J was trimmed by 7 bases and V by 4 bases; bases with no gene match: 7. CDR1 and CDR2 (germline): SGHNT, YYREEE (reference sequence). This CDR3 is 15 amino acids long.

On this clone: Other DNA sequences in this sample translate to the same CDR3. The chain is built from TRBV18 and TRBJ2-7; D possibly corresponds to TRBD1 (6 bases). CDR1 is KGHSH and CDR2 is LQKENI in the germline V gene. The CDR3 spans 12 residues. Trimming left V 3 bases short and J 4 bases short, with 7 bases between. CDR3 sequence (DNA): TGTGCCAGCTCACCCAGGGGTTACGAGCAGTACTTC. Translated: CASSPRGYEQYF.

The CDR3 spells CASSVWTGRNEQFF. The CDR3 DNA reads as TGTGCCAGCAGCGTCTGGACAGGGCGCAATGAGCAGTTCTTC. The chain uses TRBV28 and TRBJ2-1; TRBD1 matches at 8 bases. With V trimmed by 6 bases and J by 6 bases, 7 bases remained unmatched. This CDR3 is built from 14 residues. Germline values: CDR1 MDHEN, CDR2 SYDVKM. Together with reference TRBV28 and TRBJ2-1, the CDR3 gives the full variable domain: DVKVTQSSRYLVKRTGEKVFLECVQDMDHENMFWYRQDPGLGLRLIYFSYDVKMKEKGDIPEGYSVSREKKERFSLILESASTNQTSMYLCASSVWTGRNEQFFGPGTRLTVL.

V usage is TRBV3-1 (or the pseudogene TRBV3-2) and J usage is TRBJ1-4; no clear D gene. Germline lookup yields CDR1 LGHDT and CDR2 YNNKEL (reference sequence). V lost 1 base and J lost 4, with 7 bases in between. The CDR3 spans 14 residues. DNA for the CDR3: TGTGCCAGCAGCCAAGGTTCAAATAATGAAAAACTGTTTTTT. Amino acids: CASSQGSNNEKLFF.

The chain employs TRBV19 and TRBJ1-4; the match to TRBD1 covers 8 bases. V trimming: 10 bases; J trimming: 8 bases; junction bases outside the gene matches: 12. CDR1 is LNHDA, CDR2 SQIVND, per germline (reference sequence). The CDR3 is 14 residues long. CDR3: CATQDRVVEEKLFF. Here the CDR3 DNA reads TGTGCCACCCAGGACAGGGTGGTGGAAGAAAAACTGTTTTTT.

The chain uses TRBV7-2 and TRBJ1-4; D remains unclear. This CDR3 spans 17 amino acids. Trimming left V 2 bases short and J 0 bases short, with 13 bases between. The germline gives CDR1 SGHTA, CDR2 FQGNSA. CDR3: CASSLNNPFATNEKLFF. CDR3 coding DNA: TGTGCCAGCAGCTTAAATAATCCGTTTGCAACTAATGAAAAACTGTTTTTT.